The present T cell receptor (beta chain) was sequenced within a study of CD8 T cells in Susac syndrome. This clonotype was picked up a small number of times. Its target is unknown. The authors reverse transcribed roughly 0.5 to 1 ug RNA with random hexamers. An immunoSEQ multiplex PCR amplified TCR beta CDR3 over 54 Vbeta and 13 Jbeta. TCRdb re-called the immunoSEQ multiplex PCR reads with MiXCR, one entry per CDR3 protein. The sample lists 350,000 to 550,000 distinct CDR3 sequences, more than 80% occurring once. With V trimmed by 0 bases and J by 8 bases, 6 bases remained unmatched. Germline V lookup: CDR1 SGHRS, CDR2 YFSETQ. The CDR3 runs 15 residues. Study-level results: It was acknowledged in the study that its TCR sequencing and HLA analysis involved a relatively small number of individuals.

CD8+ and CD4+ blood T cells underwent TCR beta sequencing. TEMRA cells were FACS-enriched and CD8+ and CD4+ T cells negatively isolated. Sequencing was carried out using CD8+ T cells from PBMCs. J is TRBJ1-4 and V is TRBV5-1, with TRBD1 identical over 8 bases. This clonotype originated in a human donor with multiple sclerosis. The CDR3 is CASSLAVGTGEKLFF. Written as DNA, the CDR3 is TGCGCCAGCAGCTTGGCCGTCGGGACAGGAGAAAAACTGTTTTTT.